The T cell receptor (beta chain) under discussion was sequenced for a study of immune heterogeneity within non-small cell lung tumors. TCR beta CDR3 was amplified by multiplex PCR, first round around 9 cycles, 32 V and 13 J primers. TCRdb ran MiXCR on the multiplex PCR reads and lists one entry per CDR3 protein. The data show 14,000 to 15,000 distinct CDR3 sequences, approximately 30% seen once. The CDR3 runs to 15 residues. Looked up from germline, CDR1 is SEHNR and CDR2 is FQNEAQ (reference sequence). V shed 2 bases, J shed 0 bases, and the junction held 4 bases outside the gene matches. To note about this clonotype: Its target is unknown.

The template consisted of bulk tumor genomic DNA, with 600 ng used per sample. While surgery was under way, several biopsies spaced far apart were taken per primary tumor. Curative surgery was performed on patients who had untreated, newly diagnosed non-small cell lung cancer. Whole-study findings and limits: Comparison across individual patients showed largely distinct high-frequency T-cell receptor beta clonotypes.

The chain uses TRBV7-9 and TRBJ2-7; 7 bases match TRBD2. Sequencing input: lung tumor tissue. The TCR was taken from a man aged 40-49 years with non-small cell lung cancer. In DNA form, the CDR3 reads TGTGCCAGCAGCTTACTCGGGGGGAACTCCTACGAGCAGTACTTC. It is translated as CASSLLGGNSYEQYF.